This TCR beta chain was retrieved from a study of blood T cell repertoires in COVID-19. J gave up 3 bases and V 4 bases, and 0 bases lay outside the gene matches. The germline V gene has CDR1 MGHRA and CDR2 YSYEKL. The CDR3 sequence is 13 residues long. TCRdb's table, derived via immunoSEQ multiplex PCR, lists solely in-frame clones and lacks some. The sample has about 59,000 clones, about nine tenths seen once. The sequence was collected from a human donor in a cohort sampled during active COVID-19. The V gene is TRBV4-1, the J gene TRBJ2-7, with 10 bases lining up with TRBD1. Sample: peripheral blood. CDR3: CASSRDRGYEQYF. As DNA, the CDR3 is TGCGCCAGCAGCCGGGACAGGGGCTACGAGCAGTACTTC.